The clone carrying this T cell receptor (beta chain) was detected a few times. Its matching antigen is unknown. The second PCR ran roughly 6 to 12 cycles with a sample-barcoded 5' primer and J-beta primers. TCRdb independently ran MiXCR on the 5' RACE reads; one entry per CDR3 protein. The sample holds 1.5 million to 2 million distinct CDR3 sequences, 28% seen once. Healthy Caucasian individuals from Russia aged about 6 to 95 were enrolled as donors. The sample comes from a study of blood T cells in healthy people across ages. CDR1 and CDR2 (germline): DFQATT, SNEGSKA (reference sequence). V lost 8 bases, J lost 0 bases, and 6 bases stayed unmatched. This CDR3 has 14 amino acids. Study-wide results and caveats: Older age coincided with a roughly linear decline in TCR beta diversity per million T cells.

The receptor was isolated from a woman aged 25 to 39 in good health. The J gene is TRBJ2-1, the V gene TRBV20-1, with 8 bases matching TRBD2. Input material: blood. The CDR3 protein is CSLGGGSSYNEQFF. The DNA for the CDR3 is TGCAGTCTCGGCGGGGGGAGCTCCTACAATGAGCAGTTCTTC.